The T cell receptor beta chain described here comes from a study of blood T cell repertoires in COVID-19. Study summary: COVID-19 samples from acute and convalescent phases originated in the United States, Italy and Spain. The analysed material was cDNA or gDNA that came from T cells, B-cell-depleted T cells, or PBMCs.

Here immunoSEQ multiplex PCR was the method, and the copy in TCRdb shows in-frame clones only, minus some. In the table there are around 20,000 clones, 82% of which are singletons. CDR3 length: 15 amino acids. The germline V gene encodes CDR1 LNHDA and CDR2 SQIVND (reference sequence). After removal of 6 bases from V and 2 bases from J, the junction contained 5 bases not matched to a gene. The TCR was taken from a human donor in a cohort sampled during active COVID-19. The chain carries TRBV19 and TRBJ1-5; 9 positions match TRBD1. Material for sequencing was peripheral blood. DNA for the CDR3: TGTGCCAGTAGCTCGACAGGGGGTGGCAATCAGCCCCAGCATTTT. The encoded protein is CASSSTGGGNQPQHF.